This paragraph covers one T cell receptor (beta chain) sequence. Profiling relied on immunoSEQ multiplex PCR, and the TCRdb table lists in-frame clones only, not all of them. The sample records roughly 40,000 clones, over 85% being singletons. The sample comes from a study of T cell changes during pregnancy in multiple sclerosis. The sample consisted of peripheral blood, taken before pregnancy. The receptor's source is a female donor with multiple sclerosis, enrolled in a pregnancy study.

The CDR3 loop is CASSLGLEKETQYF. In DNA, the CDR3 is TGTGCCAGCAGTCTGGGACTAGAAAAAGAGACCCAGTACTTC. The chain couples TRBV6-5 to TRBJ2-5, with TRBD2 matching 8 bases. Trimming at V came to 5 bases and at J to 3 bases, leaving 5 bases not matched to a gene. The germline V gene has CDR1 MNHEY and CDR2 SVGAGI. The CDR3 extends over 14 amino acids.